The T cell receptor (beta chain) under discussion was sequenced for a study of CXCR3-negative and CXCR3-positive naive CD8 T cells. The method, 5' RACE with UMI labels, was used to prepare the TRB cDNA libraries. TCRdb reanalyzed the 5' RACE reads, giving one entry per CDR3 protein sequence and no DNA. The sample table includes about 40,000 distinct CDR3 sequences. The CDR3 spans 13 residues. From germline, CDR1 is SQVTM and CDR2 ANQGSEA. This receptor was taken from a human donor in good health. Some clones in this sample may be carry-over from other donors' samples. This chain uses TRBV29-1 with TRBJ2-7; TCRdb proposes TRBD1, but this gene call is untestable without DNA. Sequencing input: memory CD8+ T cells from blood. The CDR3 region is CSVDSGEDYEQYF.